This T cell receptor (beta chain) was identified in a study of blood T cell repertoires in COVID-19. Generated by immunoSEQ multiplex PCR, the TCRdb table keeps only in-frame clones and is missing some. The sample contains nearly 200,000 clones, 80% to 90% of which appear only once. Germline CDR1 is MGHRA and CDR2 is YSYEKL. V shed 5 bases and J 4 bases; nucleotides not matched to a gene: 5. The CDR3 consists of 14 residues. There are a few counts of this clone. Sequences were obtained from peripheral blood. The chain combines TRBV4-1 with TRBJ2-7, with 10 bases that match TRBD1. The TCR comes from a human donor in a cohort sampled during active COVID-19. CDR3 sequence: CASSFRTGGYEQYV. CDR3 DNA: TGCGCCAGCAGCTTCCGGACAGGGGGTTACGAGCAGTACGTC.